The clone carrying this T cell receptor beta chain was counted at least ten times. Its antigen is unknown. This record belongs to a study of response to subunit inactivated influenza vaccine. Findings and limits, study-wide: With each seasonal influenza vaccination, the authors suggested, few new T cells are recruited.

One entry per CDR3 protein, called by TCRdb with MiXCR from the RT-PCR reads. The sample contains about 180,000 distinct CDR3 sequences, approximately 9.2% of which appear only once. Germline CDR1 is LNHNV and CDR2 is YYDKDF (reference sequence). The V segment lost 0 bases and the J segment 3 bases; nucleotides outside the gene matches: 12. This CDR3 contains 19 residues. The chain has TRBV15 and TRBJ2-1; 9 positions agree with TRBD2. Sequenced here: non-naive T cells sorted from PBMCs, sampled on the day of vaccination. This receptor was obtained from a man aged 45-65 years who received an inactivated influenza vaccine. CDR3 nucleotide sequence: TGTGCCACCAGCAGAGAACATCCCACCGGGACTAGCTACTACAATGAGCAGTTCTTC. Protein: CATSREHPTGTSYYNEQFF.